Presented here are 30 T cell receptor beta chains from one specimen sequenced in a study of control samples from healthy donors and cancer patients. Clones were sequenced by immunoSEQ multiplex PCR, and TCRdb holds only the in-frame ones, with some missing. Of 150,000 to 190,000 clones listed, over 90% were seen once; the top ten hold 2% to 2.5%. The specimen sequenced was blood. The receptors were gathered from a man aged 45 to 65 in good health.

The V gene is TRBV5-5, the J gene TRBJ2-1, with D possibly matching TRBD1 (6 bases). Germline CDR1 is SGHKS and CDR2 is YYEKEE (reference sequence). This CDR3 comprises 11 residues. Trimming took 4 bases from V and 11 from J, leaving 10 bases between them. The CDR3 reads CASSPQGKQFF. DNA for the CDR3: TGTGCCAGCAGCCCCCAGGGGAAGCAGTTCTTC.

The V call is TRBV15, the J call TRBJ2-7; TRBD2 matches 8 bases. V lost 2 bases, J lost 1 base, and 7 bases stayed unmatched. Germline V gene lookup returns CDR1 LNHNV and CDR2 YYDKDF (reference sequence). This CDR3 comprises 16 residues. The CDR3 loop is CATSRPPAGGSYEQYF. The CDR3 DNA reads TGTGCCACCAGCAGACCCCCGGCGGGGGGTTCCTACGAGCAGTACTTC.

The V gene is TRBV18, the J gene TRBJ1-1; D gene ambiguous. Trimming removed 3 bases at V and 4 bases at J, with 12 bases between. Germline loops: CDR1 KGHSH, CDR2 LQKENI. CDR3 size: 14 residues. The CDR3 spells CASSPAGGLTEAFF. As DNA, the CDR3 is TGTGCCAGCTCACCCGCGGGAGGGCTCACTGAAGCTTTCTTT.

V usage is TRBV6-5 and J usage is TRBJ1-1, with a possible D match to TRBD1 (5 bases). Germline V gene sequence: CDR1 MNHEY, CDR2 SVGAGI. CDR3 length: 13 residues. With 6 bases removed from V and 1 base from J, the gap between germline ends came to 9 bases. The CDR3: CASRIQGNTEAFF. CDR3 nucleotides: TGTGCCAGCAGGATTCAGGGGAACACTGAAGCTTTCTTT.

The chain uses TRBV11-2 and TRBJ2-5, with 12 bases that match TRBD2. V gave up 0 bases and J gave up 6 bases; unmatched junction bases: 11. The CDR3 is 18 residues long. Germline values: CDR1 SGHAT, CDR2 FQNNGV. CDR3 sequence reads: CASSLDLGLAGGSKTQYF. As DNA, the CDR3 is TGTGCCAGCAGCTTAGATCTGGGGCTAGCGGGAGGGTCAAAGACCCAGTACTTC.

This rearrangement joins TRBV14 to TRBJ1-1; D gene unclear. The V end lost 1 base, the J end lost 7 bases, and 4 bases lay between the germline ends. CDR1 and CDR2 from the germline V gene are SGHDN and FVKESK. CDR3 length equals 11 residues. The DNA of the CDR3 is TGTGCCAGCAGCCAAGGTGGTGAAGCTTTCTTT. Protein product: CASSQGGEAFF.

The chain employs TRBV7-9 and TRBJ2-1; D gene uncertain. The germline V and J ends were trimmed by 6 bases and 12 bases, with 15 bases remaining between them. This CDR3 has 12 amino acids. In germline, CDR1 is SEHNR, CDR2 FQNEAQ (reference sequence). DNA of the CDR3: TGTGCCAGCAGGGGTATCGGGCTACCGCAGTTCTTC. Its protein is CASRGIGLPQFF.

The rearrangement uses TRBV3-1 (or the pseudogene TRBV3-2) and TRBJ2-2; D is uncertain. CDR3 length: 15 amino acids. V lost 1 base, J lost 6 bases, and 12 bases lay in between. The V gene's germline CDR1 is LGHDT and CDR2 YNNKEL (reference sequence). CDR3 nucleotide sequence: TGTGCCAGCAGCCAAGGGGGAAAGATAGCCGGGGAGCTGTTTTTT. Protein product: CASSQGGKIAGELFF.

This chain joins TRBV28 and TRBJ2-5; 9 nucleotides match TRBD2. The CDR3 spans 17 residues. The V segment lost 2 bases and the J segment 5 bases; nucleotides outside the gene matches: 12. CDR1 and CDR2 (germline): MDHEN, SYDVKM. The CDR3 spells CASSLGVASGISETQYF. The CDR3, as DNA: TGTGCCAGCAGTTTAGGGGTCGCTAGCGGGATCAGCGAGACCCAGTACTTC.

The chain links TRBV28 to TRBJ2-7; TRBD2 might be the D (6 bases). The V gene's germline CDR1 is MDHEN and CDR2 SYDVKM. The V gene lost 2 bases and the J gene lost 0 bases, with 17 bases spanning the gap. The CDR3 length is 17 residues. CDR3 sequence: CASSLSSGAGSSYEQYF. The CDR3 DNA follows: TGTGCCAGCAGTTTAAGTAGCGGAGCAGGGAGCTCCTACGAGCAGTACTTC.

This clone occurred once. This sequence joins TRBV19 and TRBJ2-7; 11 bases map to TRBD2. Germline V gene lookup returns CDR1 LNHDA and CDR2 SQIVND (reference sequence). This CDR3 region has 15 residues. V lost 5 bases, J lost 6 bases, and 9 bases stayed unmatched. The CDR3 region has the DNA TGTGCCAGTAGTCCCCTTAGCGGGAGGGCGAGCGAGCAGTACTTC. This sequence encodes CASSPLSGRASEQYF.

The CDR3 DNA follows: TGCAGCGTCGCCACAGGGGGCAGGCAGCCCCAGCATTTT. Translated: CSVATGGRQPQHF. This chain links TRBV29-1 with TRBJ1-5; 9 nucleotides agree with TRBD1. CDR1 and CDR2 (germline): SQVTM, ANQGSEA. With V trimmed by 6 bases and J by 7 bases, 7 bases remained unmatched. This CDR3 is built from 13 residues.

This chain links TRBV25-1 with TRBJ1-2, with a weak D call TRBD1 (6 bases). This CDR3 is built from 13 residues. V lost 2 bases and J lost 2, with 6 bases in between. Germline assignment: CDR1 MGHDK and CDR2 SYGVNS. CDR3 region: CASSEQGNYGYTF. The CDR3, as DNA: TGTGCCAGCAGTGAACAGGGGAACTATGGCTACACCTTC.

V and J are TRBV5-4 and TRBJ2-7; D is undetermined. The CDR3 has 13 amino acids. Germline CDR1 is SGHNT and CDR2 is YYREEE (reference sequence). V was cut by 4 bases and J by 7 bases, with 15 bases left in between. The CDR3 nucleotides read TGTGCCAGCAGCCCCCGGGCCGGCTGGGAGCAGTACTTC. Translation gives CASSPRAGWEQYF.

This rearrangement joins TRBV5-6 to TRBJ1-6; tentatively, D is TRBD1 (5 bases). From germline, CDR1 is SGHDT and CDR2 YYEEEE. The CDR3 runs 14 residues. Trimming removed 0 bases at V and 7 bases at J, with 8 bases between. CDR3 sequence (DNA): TGTGCCAGCAGCTTGGACCAGGGCAATTCACCCCTCCACTTT. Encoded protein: CASSLDQGNSPLHF. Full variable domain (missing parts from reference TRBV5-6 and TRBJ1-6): DAGVTQSPTHLIKTRGQQVTLRCSPKSGHDTVSWYQQALGQGPQFIFQYYEEEERQRGNFPDRFSGHQFPNYSSELNVNALLLGDSALYLCASSLDQGNSPLHFGNGTRLTVT.

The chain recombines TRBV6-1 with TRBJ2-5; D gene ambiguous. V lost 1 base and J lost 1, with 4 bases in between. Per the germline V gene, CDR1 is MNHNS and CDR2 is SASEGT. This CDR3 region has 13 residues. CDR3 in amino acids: CASSEVGQETQYF. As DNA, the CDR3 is TGTGCCAGCAGTGAAGTTGGCCAAGAGACCCAGTACTTC.

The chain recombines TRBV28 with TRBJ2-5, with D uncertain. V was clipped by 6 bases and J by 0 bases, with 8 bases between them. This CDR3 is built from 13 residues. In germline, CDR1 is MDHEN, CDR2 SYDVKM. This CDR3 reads CASRDYNQETQYF. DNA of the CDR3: TGTGCCAGCAGGGATTATAACCAAGAGACCCAGTACTTC.

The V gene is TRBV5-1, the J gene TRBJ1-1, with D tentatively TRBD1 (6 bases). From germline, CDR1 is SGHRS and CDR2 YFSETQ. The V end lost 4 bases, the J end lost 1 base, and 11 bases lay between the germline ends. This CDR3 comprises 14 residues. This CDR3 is CASSARGGNTEAFF. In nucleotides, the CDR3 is TGCGCCAGCAGCGCCAGGGGAGGGAACACTGAAGCTTTCTTT.

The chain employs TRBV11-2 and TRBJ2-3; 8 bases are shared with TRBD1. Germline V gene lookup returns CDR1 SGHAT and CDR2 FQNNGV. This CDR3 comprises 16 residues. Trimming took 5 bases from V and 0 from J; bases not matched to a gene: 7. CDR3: CASSPGRTGSTDTQYF. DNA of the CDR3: TGTGCCAGCAGCCCAGGCCGGACAGGGAGCACAGATACGCAGTATTTT.

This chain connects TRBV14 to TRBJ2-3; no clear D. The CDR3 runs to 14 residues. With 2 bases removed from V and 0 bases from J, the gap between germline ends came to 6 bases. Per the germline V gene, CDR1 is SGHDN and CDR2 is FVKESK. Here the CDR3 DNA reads TGTGCCAGCAGCCAACCGGCCAGCACAGATACGCAGTATTTT. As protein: CASSQPASTDTQYF.

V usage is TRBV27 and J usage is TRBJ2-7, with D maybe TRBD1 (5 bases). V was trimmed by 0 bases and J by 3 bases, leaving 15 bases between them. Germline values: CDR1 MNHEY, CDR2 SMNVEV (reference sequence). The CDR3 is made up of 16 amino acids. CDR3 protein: CASSLSGRAYRYEQYF. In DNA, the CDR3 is TGTGCCAGCAGTTTATCCGGCAGGGCATACCGCTACGAGCAGTACTTC.

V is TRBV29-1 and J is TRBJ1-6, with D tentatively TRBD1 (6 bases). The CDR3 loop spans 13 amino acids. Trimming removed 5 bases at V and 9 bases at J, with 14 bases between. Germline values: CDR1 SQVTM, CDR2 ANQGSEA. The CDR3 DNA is TGCAGCGTTTCACAGGGAGAGAGTTCACCCCTCCACTTT. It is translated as CSVSQGESSPLHF. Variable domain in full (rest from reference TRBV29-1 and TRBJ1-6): SAVISQKPSRDICQRGTSLTIQCQVDSQVTMMFWYRQQPGQSLTLIATANQGSEATYESGFVIDKFPISRPNLTFSTLTVSNMSPEDSSIYLCSVSQGESSPLHFGNGTRLTVT.

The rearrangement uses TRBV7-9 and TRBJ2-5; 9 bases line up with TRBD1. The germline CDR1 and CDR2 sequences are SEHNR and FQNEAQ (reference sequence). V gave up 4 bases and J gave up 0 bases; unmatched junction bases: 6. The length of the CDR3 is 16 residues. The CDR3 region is CASSSRTGAYQETQYF. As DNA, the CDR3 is TGTGCCAGCAGCTCGCGGACAGGGGCTTACCAAGAGACCCAGTACTTC.

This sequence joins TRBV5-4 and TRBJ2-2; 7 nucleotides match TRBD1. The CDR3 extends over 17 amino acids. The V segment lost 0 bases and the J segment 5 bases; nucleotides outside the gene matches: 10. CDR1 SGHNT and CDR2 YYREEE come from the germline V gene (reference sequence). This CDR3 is CASSLATGTAGTGELFF. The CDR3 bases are TGTGCCAGCAGCTTGGCCACAGGGACAGCCGGTACCGGGGAGCTGTTTTTT.

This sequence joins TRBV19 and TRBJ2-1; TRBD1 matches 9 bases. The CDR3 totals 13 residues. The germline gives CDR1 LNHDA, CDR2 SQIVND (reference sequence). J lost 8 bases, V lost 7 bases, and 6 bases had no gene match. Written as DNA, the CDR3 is TGTGCCAGTATGGGACAGGGTTTTGATGAGCAGTTCTTC. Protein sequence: CASMGQGFDEQFF.

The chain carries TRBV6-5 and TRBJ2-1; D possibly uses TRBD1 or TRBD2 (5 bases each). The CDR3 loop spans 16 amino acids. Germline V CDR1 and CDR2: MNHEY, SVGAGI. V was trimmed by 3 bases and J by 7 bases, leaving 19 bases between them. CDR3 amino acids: CASSYLGTKSSNEQFF. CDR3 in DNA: TGTGCCAGCAGTTATTTGGGGACCAAATCGTCGAATGAGCAGTTCTTC.

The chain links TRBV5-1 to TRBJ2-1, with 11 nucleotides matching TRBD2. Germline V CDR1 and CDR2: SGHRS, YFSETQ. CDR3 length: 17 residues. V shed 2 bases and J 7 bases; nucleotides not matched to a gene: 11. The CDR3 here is CASSFSPLAGGLNEQFF. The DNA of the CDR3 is TGCGCCAGCAGCTTTAGTCCCCTAGCGGGAGGTCTAAATGAGCAGTTCTTC.

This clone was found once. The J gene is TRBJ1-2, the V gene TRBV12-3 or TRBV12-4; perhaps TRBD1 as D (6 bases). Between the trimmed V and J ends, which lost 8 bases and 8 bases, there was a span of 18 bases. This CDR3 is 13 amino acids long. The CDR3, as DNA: TGTGCCAGCGGGGGTGAGGGGGATAGAGGCTACACCTTC. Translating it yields CASGGEGDRGYTF.

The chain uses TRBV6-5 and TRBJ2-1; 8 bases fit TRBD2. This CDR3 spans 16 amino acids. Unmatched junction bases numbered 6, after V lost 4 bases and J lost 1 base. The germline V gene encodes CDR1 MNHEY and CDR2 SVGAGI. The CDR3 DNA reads TGTGCCAGCAGTTCCAGGAGCGGGAGTTCCTACAATGAGCAGTTCTTC. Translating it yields CASSSRSGSSYNEQFF.

The CDR3 bases are TGTGCCAGCAGCCCCATTCGGGGCACTGAAGCTTTCTTT. Its translation is CASSPIRGTEAFF. This chain uses TRBV13 with TRBJ1-1; D is ambiguous. V was shortened by 5 bases and J by 4 bases, with 11 bases between the two germline ends. Germline V gene lookup returns CDR1 PRHDT and CDR2 FYEKMQ (reference sequence). The CDR3 consists of 13 residues.